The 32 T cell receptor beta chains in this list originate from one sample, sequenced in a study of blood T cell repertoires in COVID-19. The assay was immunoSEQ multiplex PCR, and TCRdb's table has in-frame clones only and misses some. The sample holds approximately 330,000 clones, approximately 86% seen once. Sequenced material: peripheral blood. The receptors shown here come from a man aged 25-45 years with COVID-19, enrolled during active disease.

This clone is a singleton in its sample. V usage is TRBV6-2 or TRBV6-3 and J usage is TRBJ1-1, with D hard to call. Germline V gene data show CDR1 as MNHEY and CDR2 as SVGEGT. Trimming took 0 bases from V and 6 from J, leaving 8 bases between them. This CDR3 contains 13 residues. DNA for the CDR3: TGTGCCAGCAGTTACTCGTCCACAGCTGAAGCTTTCTTT. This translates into CASSYSSTAEAFF.

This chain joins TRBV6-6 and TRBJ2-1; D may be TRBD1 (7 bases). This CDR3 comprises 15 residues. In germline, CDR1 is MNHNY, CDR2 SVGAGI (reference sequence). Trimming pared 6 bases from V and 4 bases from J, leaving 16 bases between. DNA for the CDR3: TGTGCCAGCAGGGGAGGACAGGACAAATACAATGAGCAGTTCTTC. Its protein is CASRGGQDKYNEQFF.

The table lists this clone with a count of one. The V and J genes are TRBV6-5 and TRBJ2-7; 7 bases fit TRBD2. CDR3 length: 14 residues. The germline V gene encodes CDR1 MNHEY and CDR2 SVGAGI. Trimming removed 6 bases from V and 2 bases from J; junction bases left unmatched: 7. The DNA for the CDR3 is TGTGCCAGCAGCCTCGGGGGGTCGCCCTACGAGCAGTACTTC. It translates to CASSLGGSPYEQYF.

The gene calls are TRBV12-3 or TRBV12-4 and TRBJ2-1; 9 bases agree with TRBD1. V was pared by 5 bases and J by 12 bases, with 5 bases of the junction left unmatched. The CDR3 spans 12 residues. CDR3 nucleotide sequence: TGTGCCAGCAGTGAGGACAGGGGACTGCAGTTCTTC. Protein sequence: CASSEDRGLQFF.

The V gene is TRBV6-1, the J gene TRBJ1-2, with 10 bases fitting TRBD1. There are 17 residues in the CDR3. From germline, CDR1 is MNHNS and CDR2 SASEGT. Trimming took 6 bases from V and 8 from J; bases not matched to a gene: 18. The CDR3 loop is CASSEFRPRQGAVGYTF. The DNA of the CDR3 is TGTGCCAGCAGCGAATTCAGACCTCGACAGGGGGCGGTCGGCTACACCTTC.

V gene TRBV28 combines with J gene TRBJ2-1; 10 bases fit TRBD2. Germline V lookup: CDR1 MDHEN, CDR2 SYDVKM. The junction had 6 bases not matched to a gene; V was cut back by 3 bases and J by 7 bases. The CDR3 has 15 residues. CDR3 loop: CASSFSASGRNEQFF. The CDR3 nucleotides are TGTGCCAGCAGTTTCTCCGCTAGCGGGAGAAATGAGCAGTTCTTC.

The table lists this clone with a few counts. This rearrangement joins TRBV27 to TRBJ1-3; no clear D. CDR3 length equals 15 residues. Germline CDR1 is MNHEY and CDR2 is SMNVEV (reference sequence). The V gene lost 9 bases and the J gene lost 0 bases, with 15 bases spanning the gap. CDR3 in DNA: TGTGCCAGTAGGTCTTTTAGCTCCTCTGGAAACACCATATATTTT. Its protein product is CASRSFSSSGNTIYF.

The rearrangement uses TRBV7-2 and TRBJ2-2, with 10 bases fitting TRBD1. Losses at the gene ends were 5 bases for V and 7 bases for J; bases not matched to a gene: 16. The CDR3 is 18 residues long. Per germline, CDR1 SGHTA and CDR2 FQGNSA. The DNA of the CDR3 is TGTGCCAGCAGCCCAACTGGGCCGGGACAGGGGCGGGTCGGGGAGCTGTTTTTT. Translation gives CASSPTGPGQGRVGELFF. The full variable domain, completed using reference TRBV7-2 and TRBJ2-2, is GAGVSQSPSNKVTEKGKDVELRCDPISGHTALYWYRQSLGQGLEFLIYFQGNSAPDKSGLPSDRFSAERTGGSVSTLTIQRTQQEDSAVYLCASSPTGPGQGRVGELFFGEGSRLTVL.

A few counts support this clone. The CDR3 bases are TGTGCCAGCAGTCCCACAGGGGGCAGCTATGGCTACACCTTC. It codes for CASSPTGGSYGYTF. The V and J genes are TRBV25-1 and TRBJ1-2, with TRBD1 matching over 9 bases. CDR3 length equals 14 residues. Germline V gene data show CDR1 as MGHDK and CDR2 as SYGVNS. V gave up 5 bases and J gave up 4 bases; unmatched junction bases: 5.

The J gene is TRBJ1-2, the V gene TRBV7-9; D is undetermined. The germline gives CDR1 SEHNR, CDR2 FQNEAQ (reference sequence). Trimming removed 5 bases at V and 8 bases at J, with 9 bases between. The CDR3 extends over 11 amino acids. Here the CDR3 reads CASSPGRGYTF. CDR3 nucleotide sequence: TGTGCCAGCAGCCCGGGGAGGGGCTACACCTTC.

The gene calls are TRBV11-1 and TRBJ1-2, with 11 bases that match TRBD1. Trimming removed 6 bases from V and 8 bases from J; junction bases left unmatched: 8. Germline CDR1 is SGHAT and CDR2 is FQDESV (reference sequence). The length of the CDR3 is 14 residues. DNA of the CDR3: TGTGCCAGCAGAACCTCCGGGACAGGGGGAGGCTACACCTTC. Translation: CASRTSGTGGGYTF.

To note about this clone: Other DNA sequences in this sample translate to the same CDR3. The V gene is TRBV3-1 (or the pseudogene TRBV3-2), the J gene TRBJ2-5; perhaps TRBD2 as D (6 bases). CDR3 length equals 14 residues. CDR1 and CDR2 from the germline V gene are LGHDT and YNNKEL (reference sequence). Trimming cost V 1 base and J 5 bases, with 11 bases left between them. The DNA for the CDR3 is TGTGCCAGCAGCCAAGGCCCAGGGAGGGAGACCCAGTACTTC. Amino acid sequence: CASSQGPGRETQYF.

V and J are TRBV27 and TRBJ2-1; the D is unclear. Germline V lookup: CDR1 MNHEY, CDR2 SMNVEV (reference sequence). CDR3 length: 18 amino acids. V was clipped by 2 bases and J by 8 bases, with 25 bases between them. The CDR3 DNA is TGTGCCAGCAGTTTAAGATTCCGCGGAGAAAGTGTCGGCGATGAGCAGTTCTTC. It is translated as CASSLRFRGESVGDEQFF.

This CDR3 is CASSPLYSLTDTQYF. The DNA for the CDR3 is TGTGCCAGCTCACCGCTTTACAGCCTCACAGATACGCAGTATTTT. The chain has TRBV18 and TRBJ2-3; D remains ambiguous. Looked up from germline, CDR1 is KGHSH and CDR2 is LQKENI. V was shortened by 3 bases and J by 2 bases, with 12 bases between the two germline ends. This CDR3 has 15 amino acids.

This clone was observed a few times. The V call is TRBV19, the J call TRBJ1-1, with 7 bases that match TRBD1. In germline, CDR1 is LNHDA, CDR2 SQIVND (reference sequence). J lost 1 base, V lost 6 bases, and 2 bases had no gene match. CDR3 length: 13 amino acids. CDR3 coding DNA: TGTGCCAGTAGGCGGACAGGGAACACTGAAGCTTTCTTT. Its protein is CASRRTGNTEAFF.

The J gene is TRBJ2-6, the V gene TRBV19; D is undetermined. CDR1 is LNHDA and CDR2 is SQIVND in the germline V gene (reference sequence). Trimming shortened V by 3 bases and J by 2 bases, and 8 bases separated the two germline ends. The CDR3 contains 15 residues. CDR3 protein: CASSMGAPGANVLTF. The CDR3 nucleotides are TGTGCCAGTAGTATGGGCGCGCCTGGGGCCAACGTCCTGACTTTC.

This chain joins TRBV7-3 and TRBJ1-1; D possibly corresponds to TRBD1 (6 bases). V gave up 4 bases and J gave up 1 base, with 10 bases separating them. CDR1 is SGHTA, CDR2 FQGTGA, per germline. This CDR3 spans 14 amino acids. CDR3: CASSWLGQNTEAFF. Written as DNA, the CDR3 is TGTGCCAGCAGCTGGCTGGGACAGAACACTGAAGCTTTCTTT. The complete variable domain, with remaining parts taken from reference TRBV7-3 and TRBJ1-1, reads GAGVSQTPSNKVTEKGKYVELRCDPISGHTALYWYRQSLGQGPEFLIYFQGTGAADDSGLPNDRFFAVRPEGSVSTLKIQRTERGDSAVYLCASSWLGQNTEAFFGQGTRLTVV.

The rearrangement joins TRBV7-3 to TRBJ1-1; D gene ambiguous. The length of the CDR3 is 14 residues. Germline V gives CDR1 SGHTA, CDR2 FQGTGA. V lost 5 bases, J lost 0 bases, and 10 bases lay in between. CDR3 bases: TGTGCCAGCAGCAGGGAGGGCTTGAACACTGAAGCTTTCTTT. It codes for CASSREGLNTEAFF.

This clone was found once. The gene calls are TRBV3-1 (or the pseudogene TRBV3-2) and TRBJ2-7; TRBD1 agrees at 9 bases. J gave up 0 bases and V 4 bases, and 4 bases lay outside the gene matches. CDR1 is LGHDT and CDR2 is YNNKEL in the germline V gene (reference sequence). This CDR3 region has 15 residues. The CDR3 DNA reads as TGTGCCAGCAGCCCATGGGACAGGGACTCCTACGAGCAGTACTTC. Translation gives CASSPWDRDSYEQYF.

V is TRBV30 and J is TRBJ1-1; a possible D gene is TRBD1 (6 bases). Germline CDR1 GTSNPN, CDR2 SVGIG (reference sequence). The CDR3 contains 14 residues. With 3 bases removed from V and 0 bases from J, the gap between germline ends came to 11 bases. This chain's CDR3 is CAWRGDTMNTEAFF. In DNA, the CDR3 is TGTGCCTGGAGGGGGGACACCATGAACACTGAAGCTTTCTTT.

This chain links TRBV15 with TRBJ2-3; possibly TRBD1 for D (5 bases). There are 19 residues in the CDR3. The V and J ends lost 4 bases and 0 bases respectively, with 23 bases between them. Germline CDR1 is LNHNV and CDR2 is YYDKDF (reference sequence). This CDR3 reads CATSKGRVMIQTSTDTQYF. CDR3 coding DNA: TGTGCCACCAGCAAGGGCAGGGTGATGATTCAGACTAGCACAGATACGCAGTATTTT. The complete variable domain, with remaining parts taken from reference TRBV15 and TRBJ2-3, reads DAMVIQNPRYQVTQFGKPVTLSCSQTLNHNVMYWYQQKSSQAPKLLFHYYDKDFNNEADTPDNFQSRRPNTSFCFLDIRSPGLGDTAMYLCATSKGRVMIQTSTDTQYFGPGTRLTVL.

CDR3 sequence reads: CASTRGQLNTGELFF. CDR3 in DNA: TGTGCCAGCACCCGAGGACAGCTAAACACCGGGGAGCTGTTTTTT. The chain is built from TRBV9 and TRBJ2-2; the D gene is possibly TRBD1 (6 bases). CDR3 length: 15 amino acids. V was trimmed by 6 bases and J by 2 bases, leaving 14 bases between them. Looked up from germline, CDR1 is SGDLS and CDR2 is YYNGEE.

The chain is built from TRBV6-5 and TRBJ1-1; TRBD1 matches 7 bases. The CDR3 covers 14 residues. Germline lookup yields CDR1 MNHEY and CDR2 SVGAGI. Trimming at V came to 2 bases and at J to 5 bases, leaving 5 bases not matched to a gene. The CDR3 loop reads CASSYRETGTEAFF. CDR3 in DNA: TGTGCCAGCAGTTACCGTGAGACAGGGACTGAAGCTTTCTTT.

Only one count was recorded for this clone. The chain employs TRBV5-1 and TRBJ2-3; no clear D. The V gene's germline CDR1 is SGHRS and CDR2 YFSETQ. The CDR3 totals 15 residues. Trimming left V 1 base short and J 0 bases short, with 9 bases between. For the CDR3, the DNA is TGCGCCAGCAGCTTGTTTGGCGGAAGCACAGATACGCAGTATTTT. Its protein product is CASSLFGGSTDTQYF.

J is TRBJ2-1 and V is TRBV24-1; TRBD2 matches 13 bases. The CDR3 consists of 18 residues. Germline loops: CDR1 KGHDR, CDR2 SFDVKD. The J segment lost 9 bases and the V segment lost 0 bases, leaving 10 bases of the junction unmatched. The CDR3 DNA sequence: TGTGCCACCAGTGATTTGCTGTCACTAGCGGGGGGGGGTAGTGAGCAGTTCTTC. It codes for CATSDLLSLAGGGSEQFF.

Written as DNA, the CDR3 is TGTGCCAGCTCACCGTCGAACGCGGGTGAAAAACTGTTTTTT. This translates into CASSPSNAGEKLFF. This rearrangement joins TRBV18 to TRBJ1-4; no firm D call. V gave up 3 bases and J gave up 7 bases, with 12 bases separating them. The CDR3 totals 14 residues. Germline loops: CDR1 KGHSH, CDR2 LQKENI.

This CDR3 reads CASSLDGAWGGHEQFF. The CDR3 bases are TGTGCCAGCAGCTTAGATGGGGCCTGGGGGGGACATGAGCAGTTCTTC. The chain employs TRBV7-9 and TRBJ2-1, with 7 bases aligning to TRBD2. V lost 1 base to trimming and J lost 8 bases; unmatched junction nucleotides: 11. Germline V CDR1 and CDR2: SEHNR, FQNEAQ (reference sequence). CDR3 length: 16 residues.

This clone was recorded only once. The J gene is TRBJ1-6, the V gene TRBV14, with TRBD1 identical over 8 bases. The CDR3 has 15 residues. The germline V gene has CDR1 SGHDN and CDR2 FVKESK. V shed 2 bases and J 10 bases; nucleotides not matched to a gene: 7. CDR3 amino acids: CASSQLTGGNSPLHF. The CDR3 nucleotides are TGTGCCAGCAGCCAATTAACAGGGGGAAACTCACCCCTCCACTTT.

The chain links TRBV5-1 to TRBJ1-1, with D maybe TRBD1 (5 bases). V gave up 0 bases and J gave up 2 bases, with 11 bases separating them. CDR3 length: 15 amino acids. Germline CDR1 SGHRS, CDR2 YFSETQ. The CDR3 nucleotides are TGCGCCAGCAGCTTGGCGAGGCAGGGAAACACTGAAGCTTTCTTT. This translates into CASSLARQGNTEAFF.

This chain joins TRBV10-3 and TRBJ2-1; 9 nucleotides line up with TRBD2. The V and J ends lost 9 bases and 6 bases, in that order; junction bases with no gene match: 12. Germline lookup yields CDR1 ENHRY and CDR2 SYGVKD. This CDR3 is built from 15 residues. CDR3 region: CAMAVAAGGLNEQFF. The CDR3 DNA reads TGTGCCATGGCGGTAGCGGCGGGAGGGCTCAATGAGCAGTTCTTC.

CDR3 residues: CASSYQADSNQPQHF. In DNA form, the CDR3 reads TGTGCCAGCAGTTACCAAGCCGATAGCAATCAGCCCCAGCATTTT. The chain employs TRBV6-2 or TRBV6-3 and TRBJ1-5; unclear D gene. V gave up 2 bases and J gave up 0 bases, with 8 bases separating them. The CDR3 sequence is 15 residues long. Germline V CDR1 and CDR2: MNHEY, SVGEGT.

The CDR3 DNA sequence: TGCGCCAGCAGCTGGCCGTTTGGACAGGGATTTACCGGGGAGCTGTTTTTT. It codes for CASSWPFGQGFTGELFF. V and J are TRBV5-1 and TRBJ2-2, with 8 bases matching TRBD1. V dropped 3 bases and J dropped 5; count of bases not matched to a gene: 12. The germline V gene has CDR1 SGHRS and CDR2 YFSETQ. The CDR3 has 17 residues.